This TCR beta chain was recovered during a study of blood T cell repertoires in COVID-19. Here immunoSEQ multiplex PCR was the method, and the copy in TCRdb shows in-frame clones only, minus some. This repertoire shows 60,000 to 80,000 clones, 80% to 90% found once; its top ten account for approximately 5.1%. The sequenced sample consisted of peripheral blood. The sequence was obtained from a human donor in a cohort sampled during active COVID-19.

CDR3 residues: CASSKGQGSYEQYF. Written as DNA, the CDR3 is TGTGCCAGCAGTAAGGGACAGGGGTCCTACGAGCAGTACTTC. The rearrangement links TRBV6-5 to TRBJ2-7, with TRBD1 identical over 10 bases. This CDR3 is built from 14 residues. V lost 5 bases to trimming and J lost 1 base; unmatched junction nucleotides: 2. Germline V lookup: CDR1 MNHEY, CDR2 SVGAGI.